These T cell receptor beta chains were read from a single sample in a study of CD8+CD57+ T cells in acquired aplastic anemia. TCRdb fed the reads into MiXCR, producing one record per CDR3 protein. The table records around 430,000 distinct CDR3 sequences, more than 25% of them present only once. The source material was sorted CD4+, CD8+, or CD8+CD57+ T cells (not recorded which) from PBMCs. The receptors were gathered from a human donor with aplastic anemia. CDR3s include the opening cysteine and the closing phenylalanine or tryptophan. Fields, in order: clone size, D gene, V gene, CDR3 length, J gene, CDR3 DNA, CDR3 protein. The D gene is left open where the match is weak. Clone size is stated in some rows and not others, as once, few, many or a class when expanded.

.	.	TRBV10-3	15	TRBJ2-7	TGTGCCATCAGTGAAGTCCAGGGGGGGCATATGGAGCAGTACTTC	CAISEVQGGHMEQYF
.	TRBD1	TRBV24-1	14	TRBJ2-1	TGTGCCACCAGTGACCACACACAGGGGAGTGAGCAGTTCTTC	CATSDHTQGSEQFF
.	.	TRBV14	16	TRBJ2-2	TGTGCCAGCAGCCAAGGGTTCCCGAGCTTGGGCGGGGAGCTGTTTTTT	CASSQGFPSLGGELFF
once	TRBD2	TRBV7-8	15	TRBJ2-7	TGTGCCAGCAGCTTATTTAGGGCGGGGGGGAACGAGCAGTACTTC	CASSLFRAGGNEQYF
many	.	TRBV29-1	13	TRBJ2-1	TGCAGCGTTGTGTGGCGGTACCTCAATGAGCAGTTCTTC	CSVVWRYLNEQFF
.	.	TRBV10-3	14	TRBJ1-2	TGTGCCATCAGTGGTCGGGCGGGGGTCTATGGCTACACCTTC	CAISGRAGVYGYTF
.	.	TRBV12-3/TRBV12-4	15	TRBJ2-1	TGTGCCAGCAGTTTGGCCAGGGGGGTATACAATGAGCAGTTCTTC	CASSLARGVYNEQFF
.	.	TRBV20-1	16	TRBJ1-5	TGCAGTGCTAGAGATCAAGGGCCGTATAGCAATCAGCCCCAGCATTTT	CSARDQGPYSNQPQHF
.	TRBD1	TRBV4-3	13	TRBJ2-2	TGCGCCAGCAGCCAAGACGACAGGGAGGAGCTGTTTTTT	CASSQDDREELFF
.	.	TRBV29-1	13	TRBJ1-2	TGCAGCGTTGAGGACCGCCAAGGTTATGGCTACACCTTC	CSVEDRQGYGYTF
few	TRBD1	TRBV24-1	14	TRBJ1-5	TGTGCCACCAGTAGACAGGGGAGCAATCAGCCCCAGCATTTT	CATSRQGSNQPQHF
few	TRBD1	TRBV10-3	13	TRBJ2-5	TGTGCCACGGGACAGGGTATAGCAGAGACCCAGTACTTC	CATGQGIAETQYF
few	.	TRBV2	12	TRBJ1-5	TGTGCCAGCAGTGACGGCTATCAGCCCCAGCATTTT	CASSDGYQPQHF
many	.	TRBV5-6	14	TRBJ1-6	TGTGCCAGCAGCTTAAGACAAGAAGGTTCACCCCTCCACTTT	CASSLRQEGSPLHF
many	.	TRBV7-9	12	TRBJ2-7	TGTGCCAGCAGCCGGGACTCCCTCGAGCAGTACTTC	CASSRDSLEQYF
many	.	TRBV14	14	TRBJ1-1	TGTGCCAGCAGCGAACACTCGGGGGCAAGTGAAGCTTTCTTT	CASSEHSGASEAFF
few	TRBD1	TRBV4-3	14	TRBJ1-1	TGCGCCAGCGGACAACAGGGGAAGAACACTGAAGCTTTCTTT	CASGQQGKNTEAFF
.	TRBD1	TRBV19	14	TRBJ2-7	TGTGCCAGTAGTATAGCCGGGACAGGGAGCGAGCAGTACTTC	CASSIAGTGSEQYF
many	.	TRBV29-1	14	TRBJ1-2	TGCAGCGCCCAGCAGGGATCGGCGGACTATGGCTACACCTTC	CSAQQGSADYGYTF
.	TRBD1	TRBV5-1	14	TRBJ1-1	TGCGCCAGCAGCGCGACAGGGTCGGGCACTGAAGCTTTCTTT	CASSATGSGTEAFF
many	.	TRBV2	12	TRBJ1-1	TGTGCCGGCAGGGGCCTGAACACTGAAGCTTTCTTT	CAGRGLNTEAFF
.	TRBD2	TRBV5-4	16	TRBJ2-3	TGTGCCAGCAGCCTGGGACTAGCGGGGGGGCCAAATACGCAGTATTTT	CASSLGLAGGPNTQYF
.	TRBD2	TRBV20-1	15	TRBJ2-3	TGCAGTGCTAGAGAACCTAGCGGGGGGACAGATACGCAGTATTTT	CSAREPSGGTDTQYF
.	.	TRBV14	16	TRBJ2-2	TGTGCCAGCAGCCAGGGCATGGGGATTCTTTCCGGGGAGCTGTTTTTT	CASSQGMGILSGELFF
.	.	TRBV6-1	14	TRBJ1-1	TGTGCCAGCAGTGGAGAGACAGGGAACACTGAAGCTTTCTTT	CASSGETGNTEAFF
.	TRBD2	TRBV25-1	15	TRBJ2-7	TGTGCCAGCAGTGCAGGTAGCGGGGGGGCGTACGAGCAGTACTTC	CASSAGSGGAYEQYF
.	TRBD2	TRBV30	14	TRBJ2-3	TGTGCCTGGAGGGCAGCGGGGGCGGGGGATACGCAGTATTTT	CAWRAAGAGDTQYF
many	TRBD2	TRBV29-1	11	TRBJ2-7	TGCAGTGGAGCGGGAGCATCCGAGCAGTACTTC	CSGAGASEQYF
few	TRBD1	TRBV27	14	TRBJ1-2	TGTGCCAGCAGTCCCAGGACAGGGGAACATGGCTACACCTTC	CASSPRTGEHGYTF
.	.	TRBV11-2	16	TRBJ1-2	TGTGCCAGCAGCTTAGATAAGGGCGGGCGGCTCTATGGCTACACCTTC	CASSLDKGGRLYGYTF
many	.	TRBV19	13	TRBJ1-2	TGTGCCAGTAGTACCAGGGTTCACTATGGCTACACCTTC	CASSTRVHYGYTF
many	.	TRBV29-1	13	TRBJ1-1	TGCAGCGTTCTGGGGCACCAGAACACTGAAGCTTTCTTT	CSVLGHQNTEAFF